This is a list of T cell receptor beta chains from one sample in a study of cytomegalovirus exposure and HLA in healthy donors. Sequenced by immunoSEQ multiplex PCR; TCRdb stores in-frame clones only, minus some. The sample consists of roughly 130,000 clones, approximately 82% of them appearing once. Sequencing was carried out using PBMCs. The origin of the receptors is a man in his fifties or sixties in good health and CMV-seronegative. Each CDR3 is given with its conserved first and last residue. The order of the fields is J gene, clone size, D gene, V gene, CDR3 length, CDR3 protein, CDR3 DNA. The D gene is left open where the match is weak. Not every row has a clone size; where given, it reads once, few, many or a size class.

j_call: TRBJ1-1; clone_size: .; d_call: .; v_call: TRBV5-1; cdr3_length: 15; cdr3_aa: CASSSSPAGQTEAFF; cdr3_nt: TGCGCCAGCAGCTCTTCGCCCGCAGGCCAGACTGAAGCTTTCTTT
j_call: TRBJ1-1; clone_size: .; d_call: .; v_call: TRBV5-1; cdr3_length: 16; cdr3_aa: CASKRAPGLVGTEAFF; cdr3_nt: TGCGCCAGTAAGCGGGCCCCAGGGCTGGTGGGCACTGAAGCTTTCTTT
j_call: TRBJ2-5; clone_size: .; d_call: TRBD2; v_call: TRBV5-1; cdr3_length: 15; cdr3_aa: CASSPQRGGRETQYF; cdr3_nt: TGCGCCAGCAGCCCTCAGCGGGGGGGCCGGGAGACCCAGTACTTC
j_call: TRBJ1-3; clone_size: .; d_call: .; v_call: TRBV19; cdr3_length: 15; cdr3_aa: CASSMVQGGGNTIYF; cdr3_nt: TGTGCCAGTAGTATGGTACAGGGCGGAGGAAACACCATATATTTT
j_call: TRBJ2-2; clone_size: .; d_call: TRBD1; v_call: TRBV7-9; cdr3_length: 15; cdr3_aa: CASRRTGANSGELFF; cdr3_nt: TGTGCCAGCAGACGGACAGGGGCAAACTCCGGGGAGCTGTTTTTT
j_call: TRBJ2-7; clone_size: once; d_call: .; v_call: TRBV4-3; cdr3_length: 17; cdr3_aa: CASSQPDGRVGSYEQYF; cdr3_nt: TGCGCCAGCAGCCAGCCCGACGGCAGGGTGGGGTCCTACGAGCAGTACTTC
j_call: TRBJ1-2; clone_size: .; d_call: .; v_call: TRBV5-1; cdr3_length: 14; cdr3_aa: CASSLGPNEGGYTF; cdr3_nt: TGCGCCAGCAGCTTGGGACCCAATGAGGGAGGCTACACCTTC
j_call: TRBJ2-5; clone_size: .; d_call: .; v_call: TRBV5-1; cdr3_length: 13; cdr3_aa: CASSLGWRETQYF; cdr3_nt: TGCGCCAGCAGCTTGGGGTGGCGGGAGACCCAGTACTTC
j_call: TRBJ1-1; clone_size: once; d_call: .; v_call: TRBV4-1; cdr3_length: 12; cdr3_aa: CASSPIDGEAFF; cdr3_nt: TGCGCCAGCAGCCCTATAGATGGTGAAGCTTTCTTT
j_call: TRBJ1-6; clone_size: .; d_call: TRBD1; v_call: TRBV9; cdr3_length: 14; cdr3_aa: CASSPDRGDSPLHF; cdr3_nt: TGTGCCAGCAGTCCTGACAGGGGGGATTCACCCCTCCACTTT
j_call: TRBJ2-7; clone_size: .; d_call: TRBD2; v_call: TRBV29-1; cdr3_length: 14; cdr3_aa: CSAMASGGAYEQYF; cdr3_nt: TGCAGCGCGATGGCGAGCGGGGGAGCCTACGAGCAGTACTTC
j_call: TRBJ1-1; clone_size: .; d_call: .; v_call: TRBV18; cdr3_length: 14; cdr3_aa: CASSPWKGVSEAFF; cdr3_nt: TGTGCCAGCTCACCATGGAAAGGGGTGTCTGAAGCTTTCTTT
j_call: TRBJ2-1; clone_size: .; d_call: TRBD2; v_call: TRBV6-6; cdr3_length: 13; cdr3_aa: CASRLAGYNEQFF; cdr3_nt: TGTGCCAGCAGACTAGCGGGGTACAATGAGCAGTTCTTC
j_call: TRBJ2-4; clone_size: .; d_call: .; v_call: TRBV30; cdr3_length: 12; cdr3_aa: CAVSGDENIQYF; cdr3_nt: TGCGCCGTCTCGGGGGATGAAAACATTCAGTACTTC
j_call: TRBJ2-3; clone_size: few; d_call: TRBD1; v_call: TRBV27; cdr3_length: 14; cdr3_aa: CASSFGQGVGSQYF; cdr3_nt: TGTGCCAGCAGTTTCGGGCAGGGGGTTGGTTCGCAGTATTTT
j_call: TRBJ2-3; clone_size: .; d_call: TRBD2; v_call: TRBV4-3; cdr3_length: 16; cdr3_aa: CASSQDIAGGRYTQYF; cdr3_nt: TGCGCCAGCAGCCAAGATATAGCGGGGGGGCGGTATACGCAGTATTTT
j_call: TRBJ2-1; clone_size: .; d_call: TRBD2; v_call: TRBV19; cdr3_length: 15; cdr3_aa: CASSIAGGFYNEQFF; cdr3_nt: TGTGCCAGTAGTATCGCGGGAGGTTTCTACAATGAGCAGTTCTTC
j_call: TRBJ2-3; clone_size: .; d_call: .; v_call: TRBV5-1; cdr3_length: 14; cdr3_aa: CASSPFSGTDTQYF; cdr3_nt: TGCGCCAGCAGCCCCTTTTCGGGCACAGATACGCAGTATTTT
j_call: TRBJ2-5; clone_size: .; d_call: .; v_call: TRBV6-1; cdr3_length: 13; cdr3_aa: CASSPGPQETQYF; cdr3_nt: TGTGCCAGCTCCCCAGGGCCCCAAGAGACCCAGTACTTC
j_call: TRBJ2-2; clone_size: .; d_call: .; v_call: TRBV6-5; cdr3_length: 14; cdr3_aa: CASNTGSLAGELFF; cdr3_nt: TGTGCCAGCAACACAGGGTCTCTAGCCGGGGAGCTGTTTTTT
j_call: TRBJ2-7; clone_size: .; d_call: TRBD1; v_call: TRBV25-1; cdr3_length: 12; cdr3_aa: CASSSTGTASYF; cdr3_nt: TGTGCCAGCAGTTCCACCGGGACAGCTTCGTACTTC
j_call: TRBJ1-3; clone_size: once; d_call: TRBD1; v_call: TRBV7-7; cdr3_length: 15; cdr3_aa: CASSLETGPGNTIYF; cdr3_nt: TGTGCTAGCAGCTTAGAGACAGGGCCGGGAAACACCATATATTTT
j_call: TRBJ2-7; clone_size: .; d_call: TRBD2; v_call: TRBV4-3; cdr3_length: 15; cdr3_aa: CASSPERGPSYEQYF; cdr3_nt: TGCGCCAGCAGCCCCGAGCGGGGACCATCCTACGAGCAGTACTTC
j_call: TRBJ2-7; clone_size: .; d_call: .; v_call: TRBV5-6; cdr3_length: 16; cdr3_aa: CASSHTMGLDSYEQYF; cdr3_nt: TGTGCCAGCAGCCACACTATGGGACTGGACTCCTACGAGCAGTACTTC
j_call: TRBJ1-2; clone_size: .; d_call: TRBD1; v_call: TRBV2; cdr3_length: 14; cdr3_aa: CASSRTGGSYGYTF; cdr3_nt: TGTGCCAGCAGCAGGACAGGGGGAAGCTATGGCTACACCTTC
j_call: TRBJ2-3; clone_size: once; d_call: TRBD2; v_call: TRBV6-1; cdr3_length: 14; cdr3_aa: CASTLAGGPDTQYF; cdr3_nt: TGTGCCAGCACTCTAGCGGGGGGGCCAGATACGCAGTATTTT
j_call: TRBJ2-1; clone_size: once; d_call: .; v_call: TRBV4-1; cdr3_length: 17; cdr3_aa: CASSPYPNRADTNEQFF; cdr3_nt: TGCGCCAGCAGCCCGTACCCTAACAGGGCCGATACCAATGAGCAGTTCTTC
j_call: TRBJ1-1; clone_size: .; d_call: .; v_call: TRBV15; cdr3_length: 13; cdr3_aa: CATSRDAGAEAFF; cdr3_nt: TGTGCCACCAGCAGAGATGCGGGAGCTGAAGCTTTCTTT
j_call: TRBJ1-5; clone_size: .; d_call: .; v_call: TRBV15; cdr3_length: 14; cdr3_aa: CATSGGRGNQPQHF; cdr3_nt: TGTGCCACCAGCGGTGGGAGAGGCAATCAGCCCCAGCATTTT
j_call: TRBJ2-2; clone_size: .; d_call: TRBD1; v_call: TRBV27; cdr3_length: 14; cdr3_aa: CASRRQGDTGELFF; cdr3_nt: TGTGCCAGCAGGAGACAGGGAGACACCGGGGAGCTGTTTTTT
j_call: TRBJ2-1; clone_size: once; d_call: .; v_call: TRBV5-1; cdr3_length: 23; cdr3_aa: CASSLGIGLAGASGGFAYNEQFF; cdr3_nt: TGCGCCAGCAGCTTGGGGATCGGGTTAGCCGGGGCGAGTGGGGGCTTCGCTTACAATGAGCAGTTCTTC
j_call: TRBJ1-3; clone_size: .; d_call: TRBD1; v_call: TRBV30; cdr3_length: 18; cdr3_aa: CAWSASTQGAIYGNTIYF; cdr3_nt: TGTGCCTGGAGTGCATCAACACAGGGGGCGATTTATGGAAACACCATATATTTT
j_call: TRBJ1-6; clone_size: .; d_call: .; v_call: TRBV2; cdr3_length: 16; cdr3_aa: CASAEDFQAYNSPLHF; cdr3_nt: TGTGCCAGCGCCGAGGATTTTCAAGCCTATAATTCACCCCTCCACTTT
j_call: TRBJ2-7; clone_size: .; d_call: .; v_call: TRBV7-9; cdr3_length: 14; cdr3_aa: CASSSGGVSYEQYF; cdr3_nt: TGTGCCAGCAGCTCAGGCGGGGTTTCCTACGAGCAGTACTTC
j_call: TRBJ2-7; clone_size: .; d_call: .; v_call: TRBV2; cdr3_length: 14; cdr3_aa: CASSEGQGSYEQYF; cdr3_nt: TGTGCCAGCAGTGAAGGCCAGGGGAGCTACGAGCAGTACTTC
j_call: TRBJ1-1; clone_size: .; d_call: .; v_call: TRBV12-5; cdr3_length: 13; cdr3_aa: CASARGGNTEAFF; cdr3_nt: TGTGCTAGTGCTAGAGGGGGGAACACTGAAGCTTTCTTT
j_call: TRBJ2-1; clone_size: once; d_call: .; v_call: TRBV7-2; cdr3_length: 13; cdr3_aa: CASSPQTGNEQFF; cdr3_nt: TGTGCCAGCAGCCCCCAAACAGGGAATGAGCAGTTCTTC
j_call: TRBJ1-5; clone_size: .; d_call: .; v_call: TRBV28; cdr3_length: 16; cdr3_aa: CASSAQTAMRNQPQHF; cdr3_nt: TGTGCCAGCAGTGCTCAGACAGCCATGAGGAATCAGCCCCAGCATTTT
j_call: TRBJ1-1; clone_size: once; d_call: .; v_call: TRBV10-2; cdr3_length: 15; cdr3_aa: CASTYGIGVHTEAFF; cdr3_nt: TGCGCCAGCACCTACGGAATCGGGGTGCACACTGAAGCTTTCTTT
j_call: TRBJ1-3; clone_size: .; d_call: TRBD1; v_call: TRBV9; cdr3_length: 16; cdr3_aa: CASSATGLATGNTIYF; cdr3_nt: TGTGCCAGCAGCGCGACAGGGCTAGCAACTGGAAACACCATATATTTT
j_call: TRBJ2-7; clone_size: .; d_call: TRBD1; v_call: TRBV4-1; cdr3_length: 15; cdr3_aa: CASSRPGTGIDEQYF; cdr3_nt: TGCGCCAGCAGCCGGCCCGGGACAGGGATTGACGAGCAGTACTTC
j_call: TRBJ1-6; clone_size: .; d_call: .; v_call: TRBV4-1; cdr3_length: 15; cdr3_aa: CASSQGRGGNSPLHF; cdr3_nt: TGCGCCAGCAGCCAAGGGCGCGGGGGGAATTCACCCCTCCACTTT
j_call: TRBJ1-6; clone_size: .; d_call: TRBD1; v_call: TRBV5-8; cdr3_length: 16; cdr3_aa: CASSWWAGTGGSPLHF; cdr3_nt: TGTGCCAGCAGCTGGTGGGCCGGGACAGGGGGCTCACCCCTCCACTTT
j_call: TRBJ1-6; clone_size: .; d_call: .; v_call: TRBV21-1; cdr3_length: 18; cdr3_aa: CASSKDSGGQGMNSPLHF; cdr3_nt: TGTGCCAGCAGCAAAGATTCCGGCGGACAGGGTATGAATTCACCCCTCCACTTT
j_call: TRBJ2-5; clone_size: .; d_call: TRBD1; v_call: TRBV10-1; cdr3_length: 13; cdr3_aa: CASSPTGGETQYF; cdr3_nt: TGCGCCAGCAGCCCTACAGGGGGAGAGACCCAGTACTTC
j_call: TRBJ2-7; clone_size: few; d_call: .; v_call: TRBV9; cdr3_length: 15; cdr3_aa: CASSVDPTGNYEQYF; cdr3_nt: TGTGCCAGCAGCGTGGACCCTACAGGGAACTACGAGCAGTACTTC
j_call: TRBJ2-7; clone_size: .; d_call: .; v_call: TRBV19; cdr3_length: 14; cdr3_aa: CASSIGGLRREQYF; cdr3_nt: TGTGCCAGTAGTATAGGTGGGCTTAGACGCGAGCAGTACTTC
j_call: TRBJ1-5; clone_size: .; d_call: .; v_call: TRBV2; cdr3_length: 13; cdr3_aa: CASSDRRDQPQHF; cdr3_nt: TGTGCCAGCAGCGATCGACGGGATCAGCCCCAGCATTTT
j_call: TRBJ2-6; clone_size: .; d_call: .; v_call: TRBV5-4; cdr3_length: 16; cdr3_aa: CASSLPRRSGANVLTF; cdr3_nt: TGTGCCAGCAGCTTACCCAGGAGGTCTGGGGCCAACGTCCTGACTTTC
j_call: TRBJ1-2; clone_size: .; d_call: TRBD1; v_call: TRBV25-1; cdr3_length: 16; cdr3_aa: CASSTDRRGRNYGYTF; cdr3_nt: TGTGCCAGCAGCACGGACCGCAGGGGGCGCAACTATGGCTACACCTTC
j_call: TRBJ1-3; clone_size: .; d_call: .; v_call: TRBV18; cdr3_length: 14; cdr3_aa: CASSPAPGPDTIYF; cdr3_nt: TGTGCCAGCTCACCAGCCCCAGGGCCAGACACCATATATTTT
j_call: TRBJ2-7; clone_size: .; d_call: .; v_call: TRBV9; cdr3_length: 15; cdr3_aa: CASSVGAVASYEQYF; cdr3_nt: TGTGCCAGCAGCGTAGGGGCAGTCGCCTCCTACGAGCAGTACTTC
j_call: TRBJ1-1; clone_size: .; d_call: .; v_call: TRBV7-8; cdr3_length: 16; cdr3_aa: CASSLAGVTLNTEAFF; cdr3_nt: TGTGCCAGCAGCTTAGCAGGGGTAACACTGAACACTGAAGCTTTCTTT
j_call: TRBJ2-4; clone_size: .; d_call: .; v_call: TRBV4-1; cdr3_length: 14; cdr3_aa: CASSPSGGKNIQYF; cdr3_nt: TGCGCCAGCAGCCCCTCAGGTGGGAAAAACATTCAGTACTTC
j_call: TRBJ1-1; clone_size: .; d_call: .; v_call: TRBV2; cdr3_length: 13; cdr3_aa: CASSYTLNTEAFF; cdr3_nt: TGTGCCAGCTCTTACACCCTGAACACTGAAGCTTTCTTT